These T cell receptor beta chains were read from a single sample in a study of blood T cell repertoires in COVID-19. Only in-frame clones appear in the TCRdb table, and some are missing; sequencing was by immunoSEQ multiplex PCR. Found here are hundreds of thousands of clones, nearly 90% of them singletons; the top ten hold more than 7.5%. Sequencing was performed on peripheral blood. The source is a man between 18 and 29 years old with active or convalescent COVID-19. The CDR3 runs from the conserved cysteine through the conserved F or W. Each record gives: D gene, J gene, V gene, clone size, CDR3 protein, CDR3 DNA. D genes are given only for firm matches. For some rows the clone size is stated as once, few or many, or as a class when expanded; others skip it.

D: TRBD1
J: TRBJ2-7
V: TRBV5-8
size: .
CDR3: CASSSDRDYEQYF
DNA: TGTGCCAGCAGCTCGGACAGGGATTACGAGCAGTACTTC

D: .
J: TRBJ2-3
V: TRBV3-1/TRBV3-2
size: .
CDR3: CASSVNPYNTDTQYF
DNA: TGTGCCAGCAGCGTAAACCCGTACAACACAGATACGCAGTATTTT

D: TRBD2
J: TRBJ2-7
V: TRBV4-1
size: many
CDR3: CASSAGLAVRYEQYF
DNA: TGCGCCAGCAGCGCGGGACTAGCGGTCCGCTACGAGCAGTACTTC

D: .
J: TRBJ1-1
V: TRBV10-3
size: .
CDR3: CAISDPGGRTEAFF
DNA: TGTGCCATCAGTGACCCGGGAGGAAGGACTGAAGCTTTCTTT

D: .
J: TRBJ1-2
V: TRBV3-1/TRBV3-2
size: .
CDR3: CASSQDWVQFYGYTF
DNA: TGTGCCAGCAGCCAAGATTGGGTACAGTTCTATGGCTACACCTTC

D: .
J: TRBJ1-2
V: TRBV4-1
size: .
CDR3: CASSQGHIYGYTF
DNA: TGCGCCAGCAGCCAGGGACATATTTATGGCTACACCTTC

D: .
J: TRBJ2-5
V: TRBV5-1
size: .
CDR3: CASSKGGADETQYF
DNA: TGCGCCAGCAGCAAAGGGGGGGCTGACGAGACCCAGTACTTC

D: .
J: TRBJ1-3
V: TRBV18
size: .
CDR3: CASSPSPQGNGNTIYF
DNA: TGTGCCAGCTCACCATCCCCGCAGGGGAACGGAAACACCATATATTTT

D: TRBD1
J: TRBJ1-6
V: TRBV28
size: few
CDR3: CASSQTGVGDSPLHF
DNA: TGTGCCAGCAGTCAGACAGGGGTCGGGGATTCACCCCTCCACTTT

D: TRBD2
J: TRBJ2-3
V: TRBV27
size: .
CDR3: CASSLFLAGDTQYF
DNA: TGTGCCAGCAGTTTATTTCTAGCGGGCGATACGCAGTATTTT

D: TRBD1
J: TRBJ2-7
V: TRBV16
size: .
CDR3: CASSQNRGLLSHEQYF
DNA: TGTGCCAGCAGCCAGAACAGGGGGCTCTTATCGCACGAGCAGTACTTC

D: .
J: TRBJ1-4
V: TRBV9
size: .
CDR3: CASSVQGTNEKLFF
DNA: TGTGCCAGCAGCGTCCAGGGCACTAATGAAAAACTGTTTTTT

D: TRBD1
J: TRBJ2-3
V: TRBV4-1
size: once
CDR3: CASSQEGGQGVSDTQYF
DNA: TGCGCCAGCAGCCAAGAGGGGGGACAGGGAGTTTCAGATACGCAGTATTTT

D: TRBD1
J: TRBJ1-5
V: TRBV29-1
size: once
CDR3: CSAIEGASGNQPQHF
DNA: TGCAGCGCCATCGAGGGGGCCTCGGGCAATCAGCCCCAGCATTTT

D: .
J: TRBJ1-2
V: TRBV6-4
size: .
CDR3: CASKVGHNGYTF
DNA: TGTGCCAGCAAGGTGGGGCACAATGGCTACACCTTC

D: TRBD1
J: TRBJ2-6
V: TRBV10-3
size: .
CDR3: CANSGTGVAGANVLTF
DNA: TGTGCCAACTCCGGGACAGGGGTAGCTGGGGCCAACGTCCTGACTTTC

D: .
J: TRBJ2-7
V: TRBV7-9
size: few
CDR3: CASSLVGRSYEQYF
DNA: TGTGCCAGCAGCTTAGTTGGCAGATCCTACGAGCAGTACTTC

D: .
J: TRBJ1-5
V: TRBV15
size: .
CDR3: CATSRDLDSGSNQPQHF
DNA: TGTGCCACCAGCAGAGATCTGGATTCGGGAAGCAATCAGCCCCAGCATTTT

D: .
J: TRBJ2-7
V: TRBV7-9
size: .
CDR3: CASSPRQKKAEQYF
DNA: TGTGCCAGCAGCCCACGACAGAAGAAGGCAGAGCAGTACTTC

D: TRBD1
J: TRBJ1-2
V: TRBV7-6
size: .
CDR3: CASRDRESGYTF
DNA: TGTGCCAGCAGGGACAGGGAGTCTGGCTACACCTTC

D: .
J: TRBJ1-2
V: TRBV27
size: .
CDR3: CASSPLGGGIGYTF
DNA: TGTGCCAGCAGCCCACTGGGAGGGGGAATTGGCTACACCTTC

D: .
J: TRBJ2-4
V: TRBV6-6
size: .
CDR3: CASSLIWGDIQYF
DNA: TGTGCCAGCAGTCTCATTTGGGGGGACATTCAGTACTTC

D: .
J: TRBJ1-2
V: TRBV18
size: .
CDR3: CASSPGGSNYGYTF
DNA: TGTGCCAGCTCACCGGGGGGTTCCAACTATGGCTACACCTTC

D: TRBD1
J: TRBJ2-7
V: TRBV7-3
size: .
CDR3: CASSFNRGYEQYF
DNA: TGTGCCAGCAGCTTTAACAGGGGTTACGAGCAGTACTTC

D: .
J: TRBJ1-3
V: TRBV6-5
size: .
CDR3: CASSLASGNTIYF
DNA: TGTGCCAGCAGCCTGGCCTCTGGAAACACCATATATTTT

D: .
J: TRBJ2-7
V: TRBV25-1
size: .
CDR3: CASSDRTGGNEQYF
DNA: TGTGCCAGCAGTGATCGGACAGGCGGGAACGAGCAGTACTTC